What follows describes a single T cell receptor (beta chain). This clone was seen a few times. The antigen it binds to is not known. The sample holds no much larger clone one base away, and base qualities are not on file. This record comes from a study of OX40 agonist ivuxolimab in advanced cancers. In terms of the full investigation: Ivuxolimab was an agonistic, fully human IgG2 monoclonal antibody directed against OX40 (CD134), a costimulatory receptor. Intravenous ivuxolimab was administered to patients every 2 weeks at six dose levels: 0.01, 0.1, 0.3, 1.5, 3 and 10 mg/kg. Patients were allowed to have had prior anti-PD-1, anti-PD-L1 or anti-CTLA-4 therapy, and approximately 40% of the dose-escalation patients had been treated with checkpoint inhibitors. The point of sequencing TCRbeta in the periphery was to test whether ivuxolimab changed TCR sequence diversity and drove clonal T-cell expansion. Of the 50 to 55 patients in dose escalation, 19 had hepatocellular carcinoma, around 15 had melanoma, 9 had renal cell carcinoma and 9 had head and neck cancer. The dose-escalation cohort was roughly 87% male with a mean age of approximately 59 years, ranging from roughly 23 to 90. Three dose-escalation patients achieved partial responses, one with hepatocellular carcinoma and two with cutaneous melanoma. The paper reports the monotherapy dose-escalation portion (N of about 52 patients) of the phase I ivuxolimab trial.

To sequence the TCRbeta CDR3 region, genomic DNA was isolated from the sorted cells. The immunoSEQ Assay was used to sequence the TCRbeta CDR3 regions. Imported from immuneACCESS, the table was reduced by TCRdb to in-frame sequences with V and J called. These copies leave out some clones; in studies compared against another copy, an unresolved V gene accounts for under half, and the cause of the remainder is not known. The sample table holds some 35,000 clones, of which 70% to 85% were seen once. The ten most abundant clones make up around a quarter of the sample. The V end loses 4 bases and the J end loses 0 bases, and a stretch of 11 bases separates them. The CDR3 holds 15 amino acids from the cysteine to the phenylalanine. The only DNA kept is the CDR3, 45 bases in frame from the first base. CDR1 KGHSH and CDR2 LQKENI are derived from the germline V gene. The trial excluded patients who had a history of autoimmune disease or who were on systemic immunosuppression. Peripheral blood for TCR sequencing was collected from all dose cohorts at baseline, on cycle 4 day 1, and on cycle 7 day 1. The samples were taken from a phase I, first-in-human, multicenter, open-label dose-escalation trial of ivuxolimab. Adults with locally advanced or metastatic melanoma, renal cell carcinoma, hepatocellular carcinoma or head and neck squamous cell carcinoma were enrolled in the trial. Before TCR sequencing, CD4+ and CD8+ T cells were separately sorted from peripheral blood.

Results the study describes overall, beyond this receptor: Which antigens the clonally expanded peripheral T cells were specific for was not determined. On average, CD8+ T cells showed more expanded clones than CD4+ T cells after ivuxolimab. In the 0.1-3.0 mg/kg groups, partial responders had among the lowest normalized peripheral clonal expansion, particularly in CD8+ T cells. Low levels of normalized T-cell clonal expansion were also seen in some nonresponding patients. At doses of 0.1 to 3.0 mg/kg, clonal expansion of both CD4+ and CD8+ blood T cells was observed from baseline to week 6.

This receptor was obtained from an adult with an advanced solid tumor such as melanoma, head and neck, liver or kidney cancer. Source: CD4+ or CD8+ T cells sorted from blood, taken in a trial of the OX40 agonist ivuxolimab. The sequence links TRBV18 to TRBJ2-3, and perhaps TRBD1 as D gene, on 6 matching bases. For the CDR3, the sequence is CASSLTGASTDTQYF. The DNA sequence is TGTGCCAGCTCACTGACAGGAGCTAGCACAGATACGCAGTATTTT.